The sequence of this TCR beta chain was determined in a study of vaccination and CD4 T cells after COVID-19. Whole-study results and caveats: Only post-vaccination samples contained a median approximately 90% of the reactive clones in convalescent patients. The study found median SARS-CoV-2-reactive clonotypes rising from approximately 21 to 38, not significantly.

Trimming removed 3 bases from V and 6 bases from J; junction bases left unmatched: 11. Germline CDR1 is MNHNS and CDR2 is SASEGT. The CDR3 runs 17 residues. This clonotype was seen a few times. What it recognizes is unknown. The study sequenced cultured CD4+ T cell DNA using the Oncomine TCR Beta short-read assay. In TCRdb, the PCR reads were re-called with MiXCR into one record per CDR3 protein. The sample lists about 6,400 distinct CDR3 sequences; around 42% were seen once. Stated treatment: roughly 11-day PBMC culture with coronavirus spike peptide pools or control peptides (ViraFEST assay). After about eleven days of culture, CD4+ T cells were negatively selected.

Sequencing input: CD4+ T cells from blood, cultured in vitro. This TCR was sampled from a human donor who had recovered from COVID-19. The chain employs TRBV6-1 and TRBJ2-2, with 9 bases lining up with TRBD1. CDR3 loop: CASSDTHRDRESGELFF. The CDR3 region has the DNA TGTGCCAGCAGTGATACCCACCGGGACAGGGAGTCCGGGGAGCTGTTTTTT.